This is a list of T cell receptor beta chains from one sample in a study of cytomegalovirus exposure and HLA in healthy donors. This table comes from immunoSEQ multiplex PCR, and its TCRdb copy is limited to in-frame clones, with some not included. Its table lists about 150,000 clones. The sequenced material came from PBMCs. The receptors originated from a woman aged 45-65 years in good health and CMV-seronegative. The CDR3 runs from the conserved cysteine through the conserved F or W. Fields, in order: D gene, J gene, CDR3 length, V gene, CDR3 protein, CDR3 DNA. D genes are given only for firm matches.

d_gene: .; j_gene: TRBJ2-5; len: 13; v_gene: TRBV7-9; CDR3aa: CASLSGSQETQYF; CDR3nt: TGTGCCAGTCTTTCCGGGTCCCAAGAGACCCAGTACTTC
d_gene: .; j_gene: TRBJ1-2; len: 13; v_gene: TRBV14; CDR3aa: CASSHRLGGSYTF; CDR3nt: TGTGCCAGCAGCCACCGGTTGGGAGGGTCCTACACCTTC
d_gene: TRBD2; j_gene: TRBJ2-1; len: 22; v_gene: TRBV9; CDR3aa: CASSVGGAALPGLAGGYNEQFF; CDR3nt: TGTGCCAGCAGCGTAGGGGGGGCAGCTTTACCGGGACTAGCTGGGGGATACAATGAGCAGTTCTTC
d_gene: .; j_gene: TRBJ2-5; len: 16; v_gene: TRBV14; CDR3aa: CASSQLAGEYQETQYF; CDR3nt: TGTGCCAGCAGCCAGCTTGCAGGGGAGTACCAAGAGACCCAGTACTTC
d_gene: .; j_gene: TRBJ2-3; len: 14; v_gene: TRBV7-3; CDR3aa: CASSSGITPDTQYF; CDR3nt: TGTGCCAGCAGCTCCGGGATAACGCCGGATACGCAGTATTTT
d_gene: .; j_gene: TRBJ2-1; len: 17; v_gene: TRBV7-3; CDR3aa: CASSSRSQGGSYNEQFF; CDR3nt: TGTGCCAGCAGCTCTCGCTCACAGGGCGGCTCCTACAATGAGCAGTTCTTC
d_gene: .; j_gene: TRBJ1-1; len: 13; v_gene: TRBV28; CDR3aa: CASSTITAAEAFF; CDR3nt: TGTGCCAGCAGTACGATAACCGCGGCTGAAGCTTTCTTT
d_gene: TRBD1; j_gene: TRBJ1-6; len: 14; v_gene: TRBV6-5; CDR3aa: CASSSDRGNSPLHF; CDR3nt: TGTGCCAGCAGTTCGGACAGGGGAAATTCACCCCTCCACTTT
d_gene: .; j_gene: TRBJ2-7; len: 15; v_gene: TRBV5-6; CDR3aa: CASSLTGDSSYEQYF; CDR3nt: TGTGCCAGCAGCTTGACAGGCGATAGCTCCTACGAGCAGTACTTC
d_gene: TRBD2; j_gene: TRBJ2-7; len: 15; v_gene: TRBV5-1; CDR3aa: CASSLAGVSSYEQYF; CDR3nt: TGCGCCAGCAGCTTAGCGGGGGTGAGCTCCTACGAGCAGTACTTC
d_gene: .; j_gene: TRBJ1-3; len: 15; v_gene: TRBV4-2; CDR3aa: CASSRTADSGNTIYF; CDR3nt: TGTGCCAGCAGCCGGACAGCTGACTCTGGAAACACCATATATTTT
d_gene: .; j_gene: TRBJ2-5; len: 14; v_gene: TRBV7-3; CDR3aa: CASSHTGRSETQYF; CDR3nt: TGTGCCAGCAGCCATACAGGGAGATCAGAGACCCAGTACTTC
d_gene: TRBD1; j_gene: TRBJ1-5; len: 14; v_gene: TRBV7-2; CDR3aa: CASSDRVGDQPQHF; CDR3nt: TGTGCCAGCAGTGACAGGGTCGGAGATCAGCCCCAGCATTTT
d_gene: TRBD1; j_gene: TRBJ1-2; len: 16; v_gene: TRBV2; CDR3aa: CASSEAWTGARPGYTF; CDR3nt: TGTGCCAGCAGTGAAGCTTGGACAGGGGCTCGTCCTGGCTACACCTTC
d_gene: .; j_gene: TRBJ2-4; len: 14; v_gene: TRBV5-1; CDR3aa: CASSADSPANIQYF; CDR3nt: TGCGCCAGCAGCGCGGACAGCCCCGCAAACATTCAGTACTTC
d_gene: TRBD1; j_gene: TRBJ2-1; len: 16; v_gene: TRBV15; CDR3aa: CATSRTGGSSYNEQFF; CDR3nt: TGTGCCACCAGCAGAACAGGGGGGAGCTCCTACAATGAGCAGTTCTTC
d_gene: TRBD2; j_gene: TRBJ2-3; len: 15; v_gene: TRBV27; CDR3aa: CASSLGGLAGDTQYF; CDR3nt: TGTGCCAGCAGTCTAGGGGGACTAGCGGGAGATACGCAGTATTTT
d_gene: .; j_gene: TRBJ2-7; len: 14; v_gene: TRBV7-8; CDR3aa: CASSPQTGNYEQYF; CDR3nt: TGTGCCAGCAGCCCGCAGACAGGAAACTACGAGCAGTACTTC
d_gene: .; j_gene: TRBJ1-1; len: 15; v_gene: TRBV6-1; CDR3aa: CASSLEGRGNTEAFF; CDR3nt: TGTGCCAGCAGCCTAGAGGGCAGGGGGAACACTGAAGCTTTCTTT
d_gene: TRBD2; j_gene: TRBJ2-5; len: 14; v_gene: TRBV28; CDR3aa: CASSLLTSGATQYF; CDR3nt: TGTGCCAGCAGCCTGCTGACTAGCGGGGCGACCCAGTACTTC